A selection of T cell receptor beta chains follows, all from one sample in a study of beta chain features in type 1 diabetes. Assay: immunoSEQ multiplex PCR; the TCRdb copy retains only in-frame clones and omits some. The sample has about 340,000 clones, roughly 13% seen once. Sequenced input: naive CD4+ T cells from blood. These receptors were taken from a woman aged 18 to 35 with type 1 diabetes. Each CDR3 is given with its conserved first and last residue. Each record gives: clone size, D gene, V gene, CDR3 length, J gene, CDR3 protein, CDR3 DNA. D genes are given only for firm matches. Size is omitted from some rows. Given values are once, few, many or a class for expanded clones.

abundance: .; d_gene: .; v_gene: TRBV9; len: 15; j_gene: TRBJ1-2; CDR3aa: CASSVGEGARYGYTF; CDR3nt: TGTGCCAGCAGCGTAGGGGAGGGCGCTCGCTATGGCTACACCTTC
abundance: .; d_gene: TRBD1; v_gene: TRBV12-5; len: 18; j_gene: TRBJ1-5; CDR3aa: CASGLVLGTGVGNQPQHF; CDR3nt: TGTGCTAGTGGTTTGGTACTAGGGACAGGGGTTGGTAATCAGCCCCAGCATTTT
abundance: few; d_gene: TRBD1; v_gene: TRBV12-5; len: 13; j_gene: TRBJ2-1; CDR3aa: CASAPRTGFEQFF; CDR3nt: TGTGCTAGTGCCCCTCGGACAGGGTTTGAGCAGTTCTTC
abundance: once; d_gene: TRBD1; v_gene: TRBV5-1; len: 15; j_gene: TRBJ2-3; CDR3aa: CASSFTGVPSATQYF; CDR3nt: TGCGCCAGCAGCTTCACAGGGGTTCCGTCGGCGACGCAGTATTTT
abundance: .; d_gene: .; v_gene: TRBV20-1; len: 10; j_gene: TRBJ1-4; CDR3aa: CSAGADKLFF; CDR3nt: TGCAGTGCTGGGGCAGATAAACTGTTTTTT
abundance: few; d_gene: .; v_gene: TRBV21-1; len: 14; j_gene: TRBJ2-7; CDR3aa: CASSKFSRNYEQYF; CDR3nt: TGTGCCAGCAGCAAATTTTCGCGGAACTACGAGCAGTACTTC
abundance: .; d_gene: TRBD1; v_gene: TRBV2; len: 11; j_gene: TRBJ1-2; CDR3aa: CASSERIWTGF; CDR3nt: TGTGCCAGCAGTGAACGAATCTGGACAGGATTC
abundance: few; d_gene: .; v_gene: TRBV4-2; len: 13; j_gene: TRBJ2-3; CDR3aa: CASSQEESDTQYF; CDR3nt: TGTGCCAGCAGCCAAGAAGAGTCAGATACGCAGTATTTT
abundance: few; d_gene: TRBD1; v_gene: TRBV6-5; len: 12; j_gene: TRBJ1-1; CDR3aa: CASSSGRGLAFF; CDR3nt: TGTGCCAGCAGTTCGGGCAGGGGGTTAGCTTTCTTT
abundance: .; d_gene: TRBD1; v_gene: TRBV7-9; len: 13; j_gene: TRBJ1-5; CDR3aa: CATGQGFDQPQHF; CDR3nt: TGTGCCACCGGACAGGGGTTTGATCAGCCCCAGCATTTT
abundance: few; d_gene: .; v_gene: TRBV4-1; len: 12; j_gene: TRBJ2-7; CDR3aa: CASSQDSQRQYF; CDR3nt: TGCGCCAGCAGCCAAGATTCCCAGCGCCAGTACTTC
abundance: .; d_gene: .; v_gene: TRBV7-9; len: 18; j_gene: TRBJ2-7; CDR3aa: CASSHPWPAPRGSYEQYF; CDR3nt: TGTGCCAGCAGCCACCCGTGGCCGGCACCCAGAGGTTCCTACGAGCAGTACTTC
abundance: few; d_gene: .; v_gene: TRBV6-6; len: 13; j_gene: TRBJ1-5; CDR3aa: CASSPSRGQPQHF; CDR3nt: TGTGCCAGCAGCCCTAGTAGGGGTCAGCCCCAGCATTTT
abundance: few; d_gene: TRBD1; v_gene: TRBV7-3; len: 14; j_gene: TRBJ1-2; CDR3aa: CASSLEGTGLGYTF; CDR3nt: TGTGCCAGCAGCTTAGAGGGGACAGGGCTTGGCTACACCTTC
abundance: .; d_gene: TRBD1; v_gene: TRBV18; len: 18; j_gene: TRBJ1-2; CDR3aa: CASSPYNGPGQGRGGYTF; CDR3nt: TGTGCCAGCTCACCATACAATGGACCAGGACAGGGGCGGGGAGGCTACACCTTC
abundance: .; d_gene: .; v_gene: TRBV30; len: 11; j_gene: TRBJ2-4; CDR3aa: CAWSADLQGDF; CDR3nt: TGTGCCTGGAGTGCGGACCTACAGGGCGACTTC
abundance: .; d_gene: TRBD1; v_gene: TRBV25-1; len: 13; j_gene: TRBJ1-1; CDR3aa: CASRRQGNTEAFF; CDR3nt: TGTGCCAGCAGAAGACAGGGGAACACTGAAGCTTTCTTT
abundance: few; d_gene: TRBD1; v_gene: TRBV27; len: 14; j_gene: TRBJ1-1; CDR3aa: CASSLPGTGSEAFF; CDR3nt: TGTGCCAGCAGTTTACCAGGGACAGGGTCTGAAGCTTTCTTT
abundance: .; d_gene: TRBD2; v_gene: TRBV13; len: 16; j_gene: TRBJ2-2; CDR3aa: CASSLSGGRELGELFF; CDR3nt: TGTGCCAGCAGCTTATCGGGCGGGAGAGAACTTGGGGAGCTGTTTTTT
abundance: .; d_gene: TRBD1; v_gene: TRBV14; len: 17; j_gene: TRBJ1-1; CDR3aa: CASSPNRDRMLNTEAFF; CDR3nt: TGTGCCAGCAGCCCGAACCGGGACAGAATGTTGAACACTGAAGCTTTCTTT
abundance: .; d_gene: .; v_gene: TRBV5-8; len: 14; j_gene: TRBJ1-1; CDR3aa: CASSLVPENTEAFF; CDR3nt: TGTGCCAGCAGCTTGGTTCCAGAGAACACTGAAGCTTTCTTT
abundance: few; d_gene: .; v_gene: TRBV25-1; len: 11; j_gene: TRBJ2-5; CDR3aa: CASIPGETQYF; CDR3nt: TGTGCCAGCATTCCGGGGGAGACCCAGTACTTC
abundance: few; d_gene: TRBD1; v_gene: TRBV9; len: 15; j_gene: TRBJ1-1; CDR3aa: CASSASGGGNTEAFF; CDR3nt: TGTGCCAGCAGCGCTTCAGGGGGCGGGAACACTGAAGCTTTCTTT
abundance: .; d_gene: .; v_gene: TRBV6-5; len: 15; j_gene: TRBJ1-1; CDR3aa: CASSYEFGDYTEAFF; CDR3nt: TGTGCCAGCAGTTACGAATTTGGGGACTACACTGAAGCTTTCTTT
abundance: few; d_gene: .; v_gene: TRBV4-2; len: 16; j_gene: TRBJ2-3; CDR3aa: CASSRGQDGGTDTQYF; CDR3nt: TGTGCCAGCAGCCGCGGACAAGACGGCGGCACAGATACGCAGTATTTT
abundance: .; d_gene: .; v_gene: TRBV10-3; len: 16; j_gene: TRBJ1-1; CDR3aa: CAISDQGPKLNTEAFF; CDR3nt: TGTGCCATCAGTGACCAGGGGCCCAAATTGAACACTGAAGCTTTCTTT